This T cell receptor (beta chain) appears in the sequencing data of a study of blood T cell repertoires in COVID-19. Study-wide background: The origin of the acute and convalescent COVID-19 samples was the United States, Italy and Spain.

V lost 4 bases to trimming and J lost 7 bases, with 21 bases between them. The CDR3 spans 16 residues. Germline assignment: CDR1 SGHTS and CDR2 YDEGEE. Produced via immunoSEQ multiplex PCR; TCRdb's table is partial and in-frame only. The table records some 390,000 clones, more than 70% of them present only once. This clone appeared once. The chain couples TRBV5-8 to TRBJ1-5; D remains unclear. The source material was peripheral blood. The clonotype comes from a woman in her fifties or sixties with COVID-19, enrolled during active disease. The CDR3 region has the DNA TGTGCCAGCAGCCCCGGGCGGCGGGTCCTGGGGCAGCCCCAGCATTTT. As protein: CASSPGRRVLGQPQHF.